This T cell receptor (beta chain) derives from a study of control samples from healthy donors and cancer patients (dated by TCRdb to 2018 to 2021). Concerning this clone itself: It lacks a known antigen. Within one base of it there is no much larger clone, and no base qualities were kept.

Preparation of the library involved the immunoSEQ multiplex PCR assay. The immuneACCESS repertoire file appears here via TCRdb, limited to in-frame rearrangements. These files lack a portion of the clones; in checked studies, under half of the deficit traces to unresolved V genes, and the cause of the others is not known. In this sample the table shows some 120,000 clones, more than 75% of which occur a single time. In total, the top ten clones hold about 8.7% of the sample. Trimming takes 3 bases from V and 4 bases from J, and the germline ends sit 12 bases apart. The germline V gene (reference sequence) sets CDR1 to LNHNV and CDR2 to YYDKDF. The CDR3 runs 15 amino acids, cysteine and phenylalanine included. The retained sequence is limited to the CDR3, 45 bases, with the frame set at the first base.

This clonotype was obtained from a man between 40 and 49 years old in good health. Sequenced: blood. The chain uses TRBV15 and TRBJ1-4, and perhaps TRBD1 as D gene, on 5 matching bases. In nucleotide form, the sequence is TGTGCCACCAGCAGCCGGGACGGAGGTAATGAAAAACTGTTTTTT. This yields the protein CATSSRDGGNEKLFF. With the portions outside the CDR3 filled from the reference TRBV15 and TRBJ1-4 genes, the complete variable region becomes DAMVIQNPRYQVTQFGKPVTLSCSQTLNHNVMYWYQQKSSQAPKLLFHYYDKDFNNEADTPDNFQSRRPNTSFCFLDIRSPGLGDTAMYLCATSSRDGGNEKLFFGSGTQLSVL.